This T cell receptor (beta chain) was obtained from a study of vaccination and CD4 T cells after COVID-19. Study overall: Either a CEFX pool, an HIV-1 Nef pool, or no peptide was added to control cultures.

The Oncomine TCR Beta short-read assay sequenced DNA from cultured CD4+ T cells. Using its own MiXCR run on the PCR reads, TCRdb lists one record per CDR3 protein. The sample includes 20,000 to 25,000 distinct CDR3 sequences, 40% to 50% of them seen just once. Documented treatment: roughly 10-day PBMC culture with coronavirus spike peptide pools or control peptides (ViraFEST assay). Germline values: CDR1 SGHTA, CDR2 FQGTGA. This CDR3 comprises 14 residues. The germline V and J ends were trimmed by 1 base and 5 bases, with 11 bases remaining between them. For this clonotype: What it recognizes is unknown.

The sample taken for sequencing was CD4+ T cells from blood, cultured in vitro. This sequence was found in a human donor who had recovered from COVID-19. This sequence joins TRBV7-3 and TRBJ2-5, with TRBD2 as a possible D gene (6 bases). The CDR3 nucleotides read TGTGCCAGCAGCTTAAGGTCTGGGGGGGAGACCCAGTACTTC. It yields the protein CASSLRSGGETQYF.